Shown below are 16 T cell receptor beta chains from a single sample sequenced in a study of cytomegalovirus exposure and HLA in healthy donors. Amplification used 60 Vbeta primers and 13 Jbeta primers. Sequenced by immunoSEQ multiplex PCR; TCRdb stores in-frame clones only, minus some. The sample has about 180,000 clones, over 80% seen once. Sequenced material: PBMCs. The receptors were gathered from a girl aged 5 to 17 in good health and CMV-seropositive.

J is TRBJ2-2 and V is TRBV10-3; perhaps TRBD2 as D (5 bases). The CDR3 loop spans 12 amino acids. Germline V gives CDR1 ENHRY, CDR2 SYGVKD. V shed 9 bases and J shed 8 bases, with 13 bases lying between them. The CDR3 DNA is TGTGCCATTCACGGAGGAGTTGGGGAGCTGTTTTTT. It is translated as CAIHGGVGELFF.

The J gene is TRBJ2-7, the V gene TRBV12-5; the D is unclear. The CDR3 has 14 amino acids. CDR1 is LGHNT and CDR2 is FRNRAP in the germline V gene. The V end lost 0 bases, the J end lost 3 bases, and 9 bases lay between the germline ends. This CDR3 reads CASGLVPLHYEQYF. CDR3 sequence (DNA): TGTGCTAGTGGTTTGGTACCACTCCACTACGAGCAGTACTTC.

The chain combines TRBV19 with TRBJ1-2; no definite D call. This CDR3 spans 13 amino acids. Germline CDR1 reads LNHDA; CDR2 reads SQIVND (reference sequence). The V and J ends lost 3 bases and 8 bases respectively, with 13 bases between them. CDR3 residues: CASSITAQVGYTF. The CDR3 DNA reads as TGTGCCAGTAGTATCACAGCTCAAGTGGGCTACACCTTC.

The V gene is TRBV25-1, the J gene TRBJ2-2; D might be TRBD2 (5 bases). V lost 1 base and J lost 6, with 15 bases in between. Looked up from germline, CDR1 is MGHDK and CDR2 is SYGVNS. This CDR3 is built from 16 residues. The CDR3 DNA reads TGTGCCAGCAGTGAATGGTCAGAGGGTGGCTCCGGGGAGCTGTTTTTT. It translates to CASSEWSEGGSGELFF.

The chain has TRBV7-6 and TRBJ1-1, with 7 bases identical to TRBD1. Germline V CDR1 and CDR2: SGHVS, FNYEAQ. The CDR3 runs 17 residues. J was trimmed by 7 bases and V by 6 bases; bases with no gene match: 20. The CDR3 reads CASSHRGATGVPNEAFF. The CDR3, as DNA: TGTGCCAGCAGTCATAGGGGTGCTACAGGGGTGCCAAATGAAGCTTTCTTT.

This rearrangement joins TRBV12-5 to TRBJ2-2; D is uncertain. This CDR3 spans 14 amino acids. The ends were cut back, 6 bases at V and 1 base at J, with 9 bases in the middle. Germline V gene data show CDR1 as LGHNT and CDR2 as FRNRAP. The CDR3 region has the DNA TGTGCTAGTGGGAACCGGTTGAACACCGGGGAGCTGTTTTTT. The encoded protein is CASGNRLNTGELFF.

The chain joins TRBV11-2 to TRBJ2-1; no definite D call. The CDR3 consists of 14 residues. The V gene's germline CDR1 is SGHAT and CDR2 FQNNGV. V was trimmed by 2 bases and J by 6 bases, leaving 11 bases between them. CDR3 region: CASSLRVAGNEQFF. The CDR3 nucleotides are TGTGCCAGCAGCTTAAGAGTAGCCGGCAATGAGCAGTTCTTC.

In its sample, this clone was seen a few times. The V gene is TRBV5-8, the J gene TRBJ2-1; D is unresolved. The length of the CDR3 is 15 residues. V was pared by 0 bases and J by 0 bases, with 7 bases between. Germline V gene sequence: CDR1 SGHTS, CDR2 YDEGEE. The CDR3 loop reads CASSLGPFSYNEQFF. CDR3 DNA: TGTGCCAGCAGCTTGGGGCCGTTCTCCTACAATGAGCAGTTCTTC.

The chain combines TRBV5-5 with TRBJ1-2; D may be TRBD1 (6 bases). Trimming stripped 4 bases from V and 8 bases from J, with 24 bases between. The CDR3 runs 16 residues. Germline-derived CDR1 and CDR2 are SGHKS and YYEKEE (reference sequence). The CDR3 nucleotides read TGTGCCAGCAGCCCCCTCCCCCGGCTAGGGGGAGGGGGCTACACCTTC. Residues: CASSPLPRLGGGGYTF. Drawing the rest from reference TRBV5-5 and TRBJ1-2, the complete variable domain is DAGVTQSPTHLIKTRGQQVTLRCSPISGHKSVSWYQQVLGQGPQFIFQYYEKEERGRGNFPDRFSARQFPNYSSELNVNALLLGDSALYLCASSPLPRLGGGGYTFGSGTRLTVV.

This sequence joins TRBV5-8 and TRBJ2-7; TRBD2 matches at 10 bases. The CDR3 length is 15 residues. The V gene end was trimmed by 2 bases and the J gene end by 0 bases; junction bases not matched to a gene: 2. CDR1 and CDR2 (germline): SGHTS, YDEGEE. The CDR3 region is CASSFGLAVSYEQYF. CDR3 sequence (DNA): TGTGCCAGCAGCTTTGGACTAGCGGTCTCCTACGAGCAGTACTTC.

The V and J genes are TRBV4-1 and TRBJ1-5; no clear D. This CDR3 is 13 amino acids long. Germline lookup yields CDR1 MGHRA and CDR2 YSYEKL. V was clipped by 0 bases and J by 8 bases, with 8 bases between them. CDR3 residues: CASSQDSVKPQHF. CDR3 DNA: TGCGCCAGCAGCCAAGATTCAGTGAAGCCCCAGCATTTT.

V and J are TRBV7-2 and TRBJ2-7; tentatively, D is TRBD1 (5 bases). This CDR3 spans 15 amino acids. Germline lookup yields CDR1 SGHTA and CDR2 FQGNSA. Trimming took 2 bases from V and 4 from J, leaving 15 bases between them. The CDR3 spells CASSLRPGSSYEQYF. CDR3 nucleotide sequence: TGTGCCAGCAGCTTAAGGCCAGGGTCATCGTACGAGCAGTACTTC. The whole variable domain, remainder taken from reference TRBV7-2 and TRBJ2-7, is GAGVSQSPSNKVTEKGKDVELRCDPISGHTALYWYRQSLGQGLEFLIYFQGNSAPDKSGLPSDRFSAERTGGSVSTLTIQRTQQEDSAVYLCASSLRPGSSYEQYFGPGTRLTVT.

The rearrangement uses TRBV5-1 and TRBJ2-3; D may be TRBD2 (6 bases). CDR3 length: 13 residues. Germline V lookup: CDR1 SGHRS, CDR2 YFSETQ. Trimming removed 5 bases at V and 1 base at J, with 8 bases between. CDR3 region: CASRGLGTDTQYF. CDR3 nucleotide sequence: TGCGCCAGCAGGGGACTCGGCACAGATACGCAGTATTTT.

The chain has TRBV27 and TRBJ1-5; D uncertain. CDR1 is MNHEY and CDR2 is SMNVEV in the germline V gene (reference sequence). V lost 1 base and J 0 bases, leaving 4 bases between the germline ends. The CDR3 covers 14 residues. The CDR3 spells CASSLYSSNQPQHF. In DNA, the CDR3 is TGTGCCAGCAGTTTATACAGTAGCAATCAGCCCCAGCATTTT.

The genes are TRBV29-1 and TRBJ1-2; the D is unclear. Germline CDR1 reads SQVTM; CDR2 reads ANQGSEA. V lost 6 bases, J lost 6 bases, and 17 bases lay in between. The CDR3 spans 13 residues. The CDR3: CSVFDGPGDGYTF. The CDR3 nucleotides are TGCAGCGTCTTTGACGGACCCGGGGATGGCTACACCTTC.

The chain links TRBV19 to TRBJ2-2, with a tentative D call TRBD1 (6 bases). The CDR3 consists of 15 residues. Germline CDR1 LNHDA, CDR2 SQIVND (reference sequence). V was pared by 5 bases and J by 4 bases, with 14 bases between. CDR3 residues: CASSFTQGPTGELFF. CDR3 nucleotide sequence: TGTGCCAGTAGTTTCACACAGGGCCCCACCGGGGAGCTGTTTTTT.